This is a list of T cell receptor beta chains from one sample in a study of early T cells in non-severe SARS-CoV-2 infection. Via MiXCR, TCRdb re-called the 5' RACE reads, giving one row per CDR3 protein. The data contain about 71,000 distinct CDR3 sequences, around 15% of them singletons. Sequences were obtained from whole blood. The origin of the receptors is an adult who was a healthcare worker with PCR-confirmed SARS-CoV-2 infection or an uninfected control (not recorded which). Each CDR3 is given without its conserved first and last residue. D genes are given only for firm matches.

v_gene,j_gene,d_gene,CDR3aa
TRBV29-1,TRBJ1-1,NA,STGRAANTEAF
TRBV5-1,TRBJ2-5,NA,ASSLVMRFSSETQY
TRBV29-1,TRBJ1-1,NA,SVELNVKGTEAF
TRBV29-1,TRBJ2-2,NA,SVQGGTGELF
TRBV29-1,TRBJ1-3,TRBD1,SVSLGQVGNTIY
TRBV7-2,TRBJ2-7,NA,ASSLKRHLKD
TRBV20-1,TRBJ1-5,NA,SVEGGSNQPQH
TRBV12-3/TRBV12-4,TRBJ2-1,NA,ASTAGRNEQF
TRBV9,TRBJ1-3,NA,ASSVTGLPGNTIY
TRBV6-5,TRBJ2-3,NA,ASSYDGSVTDTQY
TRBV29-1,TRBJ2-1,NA,SVGRVDEQF
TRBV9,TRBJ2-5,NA,ASSVAGPETQY
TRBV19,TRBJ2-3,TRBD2,ASRQGGSSTDTQY
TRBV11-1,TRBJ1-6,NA,ANSLSRNSPLH
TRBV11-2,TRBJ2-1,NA,ASSLDQITYNEQF
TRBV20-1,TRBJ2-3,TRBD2,SATSGGGADTQY
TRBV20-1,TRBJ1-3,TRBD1,SATSLTGGNGNTIY
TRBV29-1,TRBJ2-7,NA,SATGDSAYEQY
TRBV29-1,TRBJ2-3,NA,SVVQFGADTQY
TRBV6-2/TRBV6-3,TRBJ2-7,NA,ASSPITRDVAYEQY
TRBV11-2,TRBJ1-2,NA,ASSLGTVGGYT
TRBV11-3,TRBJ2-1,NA,ASSLSTGPYNEQF
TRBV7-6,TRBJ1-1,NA,ASSLQGPQNTEAF
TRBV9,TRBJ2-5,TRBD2,ASSVEGLAGLGTQY
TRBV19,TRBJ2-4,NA,ASSINRVLIIQY